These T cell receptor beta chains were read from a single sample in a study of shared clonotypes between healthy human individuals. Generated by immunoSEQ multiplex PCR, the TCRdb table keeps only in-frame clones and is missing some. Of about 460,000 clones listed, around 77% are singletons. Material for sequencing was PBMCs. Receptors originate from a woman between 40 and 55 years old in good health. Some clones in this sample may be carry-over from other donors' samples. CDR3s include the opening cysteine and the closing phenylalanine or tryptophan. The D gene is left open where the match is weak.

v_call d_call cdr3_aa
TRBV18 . CASSRPDQPQHF
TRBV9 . CASSVAAPARYEQYF
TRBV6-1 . CASSEWATESYGYTF
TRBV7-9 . CASSLGLKTEAFF
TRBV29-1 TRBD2 CSVDGPSGSHEQFF
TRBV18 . CASSASERQETQYF
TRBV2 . CASSGDGYTEAFF
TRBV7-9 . CASSMTGSHQPQHF
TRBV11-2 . CASSYQYTEQYF
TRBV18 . CASSPGTQETQYF
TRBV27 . CASSSRLGTEAFF
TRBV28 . CASRRPDNEQFF
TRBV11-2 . CASSMRDTQYF
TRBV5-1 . CASSLLQGGEQYF
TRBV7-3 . CASSPTGTGRGDNEQFF
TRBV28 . CASSVGGTEAFF
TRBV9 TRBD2 CASSATGGGVEQFF
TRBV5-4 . CASSLVGKNEKLFF
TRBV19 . CASKFNSISSEQYF
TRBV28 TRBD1 CASSPTGFGGYTF
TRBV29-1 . CSVPMDSLFGYTF
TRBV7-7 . CASSSDRQETQYF
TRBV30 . CAWSLPDGEKLFF
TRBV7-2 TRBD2 CASSLQRGYEQYF
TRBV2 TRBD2 CASSPPRTSGTSYNEQFF
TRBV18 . CASSSNGGETQYF
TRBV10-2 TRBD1 CASTGDRVDEKLFF
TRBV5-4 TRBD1 CASSFAGGAYEQYF
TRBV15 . CATSRVLATETQYF
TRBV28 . CASSSGAFNEKLFF
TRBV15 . CATSPGRRDEKLFF
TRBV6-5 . CASSYLEGPLYEQYF
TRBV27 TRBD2 CASSTGLANEQYF
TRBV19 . CASSMWSNQPQHF
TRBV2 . CASCRGRGSYEQYF
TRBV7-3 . CASSSSPDTGEAFF
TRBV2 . CASGESGANVLTF